This is a list of T cell receptor beta chains from one sample in a study of identical twins. TCRdb passed the 5' RACE reads through MiXCR, listing each CDR3 protein once. The sample lists about 690,000 distinct CDR3 sequences, roughly 6% seen once, with approximately 2% in the top ten. Material: naive T cells sorted from blood. The receptors shown here come from a man younger than 35 in good health. CDR3s include the opening cysteine and the closing phenylalanine or tryptophan. A D gene is named only where the DNA matches it firmly. The size field is filled for only some rows; it gives once, few, many or a size class.

TRBV5-1,-,TRBJ1-3,few,CASSRLASSGNTIYF,TGCGCCAGCAGTCGACTCGCGAGCTCTGGAAACACCATATATTTT
TRBV20-1,TRBD2,TRBJ2-2,many,CSARFSGRAVGELFF,TGCAGTGCTAGGTTTAGCGGGAGGGCGGTCGGGGAGCTGTTTTTT
TRBV20-1,-,TRBJ1-1,many,CSASTRDGNTEAFF,TGCAGTGCTAGCACGAGGGACGGGAACACTGAAGCTTTCTTT
TRBV7-9,-,TRBJ2-2,many,CASSSWLRNTGELFF,TGTGCCAGCAGCTCATGGTTGAGGAACACCGGGGAGCTGTTTTTT
TRBV6-1,TRBD1,TRBJ2-5,few,CASHRIRGLQETQYF,TGTGCCAGCCATCGCATCAGGGGGCTTCAAGAGACCCAGTACTTC
TRBV20-1,TRBD2,TRBJ2-1,many,CSPSGRTLDDGQFF,TGCAGTCCTAGCGGGAGGACCTTGGATGACGGGCAGTTCTTC
TRBV7-6,TRBD2,TRBJ2-3,few,CASSLGWREGTDTQYF,TGTGCCAGCAGCTTAGGATGGCGGGAGGGCACAGATACGCAGTATTTT
TRBV4-2,-,TRBJ2-5,few,CASSQDGTGETQYF,TGTGCCAGCAGCCAAGATGGGACGGGAGAGACCCAGTACTTC
TRBV20-1,-,TRBJ2-1,many,CSGPPGGPYNEQFF,TGCAGCGGACCTCCGGGGGGCCCCTACAATGAGCAGTTCTTC
TRBV7-2,-,TRBJ2-7,-,CASSLVGGTSPYEQYF,TGTGCCAGCAGCTTAGTGGGCGGGACCTCCCCCTACGAGCAGTACTTC
TRBV27,TRBD2,TRBJ2-5,many,CASSLGLAGDSETQYF,TGTGCCAGCAGTCTGGGACTAGCGGGAGACTCGGAGACCCAGTACTTC
TRBV6-1,-,TRBJ2-3,many,CASSDLETWPDTQYF,TGTGCCAGCAGTGATCTAGAGACTTGGCCAGATACGCAGTATTTT
TRBV30,-,TRBJ1-1,few,CAWSVLVGEAFF,TGTGCCTGGAGTGTACTCGTTGGAGAAGCTTTCTTT
TRBV29-1,TRBD1,TRBJ2-2,many,CSVARDRVAGELFF,TGCAGCGTTGCCCGGGACAGGGTCGCCGGGGAGCTGTTTTTT
TRBV10-3,-,TRBJ2-5,many,CAISEGQETQYF,TGTGCCATCAGTGAGGGTCAGGAGACCCAGTACTTC
TRBV28,TRBD1,TRBJ2-1,many,CASSSQGDEQFF,TGTGCCAGCAGTTCCCAGGGGGATGAGCAGTTCTTC
TRBV12-3/TRBV12-4,-,TRBJ1-2,many,CASSFAEANYGYTF,TGTGCCAGCAGTTTCGCTGAAGCTAACTATGGCTACACCTTC
TRBV7-6,TRBD2,TRBJ2-1,few,CASSLEVRTSGRHNEQFF,TGTGCCAGCAGCTTAGAAGTAAGGACTAGCGGGCGACACAATGAGCAGTTCTTC
TRBV20-1,-,TRBJ2-5,few,CSATSPPPETQYF,TGCAGTGCTACGTCGCCCCCGCCGGAGACCCAGTACTTC
TRBV5-1,TRBD2,TRBJ2-5,-,CASSPTAGGGDETQYF,TGCGCCAGCAGCCCGACCGCGGGAGGAGGGGATGAGACCCAGTACTTC
TRBV20-1,TRBD2,TRBJ2-1,few,CSAPGGVYNEQFF,TGCAGTGCGCCGGGAGGGGTCTACAATGAGCAGTTCTTC
TRBV5-1,TRBD2,TRBJ2-1,few,CASRLASGSNEQFF,TGCGCCAGCAGGTTGGCTAGCGGGAGCAATGAGCAGTTCTTC